This T cell receptor (beta chain) was documented in a study of T cell repertoires in cytomegalovirus infection. Study details: Through public TCR beta signatures, both CMV infection and matching HLA type were indicated.

Trimming shortened V by 7 bases and J by 5 bases, and 15 bases separated the two germline ends. There are 15 residues in the CDR3. Germline-derived CDR1 and CDR2 are MNHNS and SASEGT. This clonotype was seen at least ten times. Its antigen is still unknown. MiXCR was run by TCRdb on the reads, yielding one entry per CDR3 protein. The sample includes roughly 120,000 distinct CDR3 sequences, 10% seen only once; the top ten take 25% to 40%. Sequencing was performed on PBMCs, sequenced either directly or after in vitro stimulation (not recorded which). The chain has TRBV6-1 and TRBJ1-6; perhaps TRBD1 as D (6 bases). The sequence came from a human donor in good health (CMV status not recorded). Some clones in this sample may be carry-over from other donors' samples. CDR3 sequence (DNA): TGTGCCAGCAACACCCGGCACAGGGATAATTCACCCCTCCACTTT. Translating it yields CASNTRHRDNSPLHF.